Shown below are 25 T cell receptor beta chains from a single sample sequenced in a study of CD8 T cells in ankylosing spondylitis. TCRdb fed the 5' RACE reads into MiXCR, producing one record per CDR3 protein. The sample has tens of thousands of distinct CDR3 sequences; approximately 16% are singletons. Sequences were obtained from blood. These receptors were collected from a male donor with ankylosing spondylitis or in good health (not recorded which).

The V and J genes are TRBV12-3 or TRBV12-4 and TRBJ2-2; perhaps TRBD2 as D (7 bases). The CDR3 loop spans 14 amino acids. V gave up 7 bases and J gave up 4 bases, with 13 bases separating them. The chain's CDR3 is CASTQGTITGELFF. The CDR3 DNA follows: TGTGCCAGCACCCAGGGGACTATCACCGGGGAGCTGTTTTTT.

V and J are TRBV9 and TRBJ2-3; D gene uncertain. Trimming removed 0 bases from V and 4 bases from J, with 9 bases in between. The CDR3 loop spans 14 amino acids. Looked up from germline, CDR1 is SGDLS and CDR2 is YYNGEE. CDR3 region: CASSVDPGPDTQYF. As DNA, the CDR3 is TGTGCCAGCAGCGTAGATCCGGGCCCAGATACGCAGTATTTT.

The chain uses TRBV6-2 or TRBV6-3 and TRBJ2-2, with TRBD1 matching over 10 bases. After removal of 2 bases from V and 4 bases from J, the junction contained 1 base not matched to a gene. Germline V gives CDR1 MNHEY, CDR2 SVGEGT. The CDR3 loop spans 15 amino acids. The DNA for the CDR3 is TGTGCCAGCAGTTACGACAGGGGGCGCACCGGGGAGCTGTTTTTT. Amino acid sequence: CASSYDRGRTGELFF.

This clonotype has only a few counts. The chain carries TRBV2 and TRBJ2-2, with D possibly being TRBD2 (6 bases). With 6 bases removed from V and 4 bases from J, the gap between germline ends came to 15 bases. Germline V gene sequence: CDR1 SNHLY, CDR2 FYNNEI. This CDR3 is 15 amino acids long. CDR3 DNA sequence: TGTGCCAGCAGGGCGGGACCTAGGGCCACCGGGGAGCTGTTTTTT. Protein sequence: CASRAGPRATGELFF.

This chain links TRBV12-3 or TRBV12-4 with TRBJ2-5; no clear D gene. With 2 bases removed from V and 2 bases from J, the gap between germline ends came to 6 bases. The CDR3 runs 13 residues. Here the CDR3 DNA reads TGTGCCAGCAGTTTAAATGAGCAAGAGACCCAGTACTTC. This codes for CASSLNEQETQYF.

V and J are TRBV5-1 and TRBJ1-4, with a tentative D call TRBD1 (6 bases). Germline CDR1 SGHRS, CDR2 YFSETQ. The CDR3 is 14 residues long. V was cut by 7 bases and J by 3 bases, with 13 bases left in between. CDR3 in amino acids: CASAKQGANEKLFF. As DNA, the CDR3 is TGCGCCAGCGCCAAACAGGGAGCTAATGAAAAACTGTTTTTT. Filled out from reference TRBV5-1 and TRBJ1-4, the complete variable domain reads KAGVTQTPRYLIKTRGQQVTLSCSPISGHRSVSWYQQTPGQGLQFLFEYFSETQRNKGNFPGRFSGRQFSNSRSEMNVSTLELGDSALYLCASAKQGANEKLFFGSGTQLSVL.

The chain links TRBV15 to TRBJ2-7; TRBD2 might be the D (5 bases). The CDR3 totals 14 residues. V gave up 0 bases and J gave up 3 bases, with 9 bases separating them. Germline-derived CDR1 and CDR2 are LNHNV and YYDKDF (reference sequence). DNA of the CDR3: TGTGCCACCAGCAGAGAGGACTGGGTCTACGAGCAGTACTTC. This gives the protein CATSREDWVYEQYF.

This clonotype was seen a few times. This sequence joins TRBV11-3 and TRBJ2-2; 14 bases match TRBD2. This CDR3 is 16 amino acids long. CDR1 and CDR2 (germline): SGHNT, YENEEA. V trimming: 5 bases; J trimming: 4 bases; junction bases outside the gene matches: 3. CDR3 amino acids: CASSPGLAGVTGELFF. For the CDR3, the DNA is TGTGCCAGCAGCCCGGGACTAGCGGGGGTCACCGGGGAGCTGTTTTTT.

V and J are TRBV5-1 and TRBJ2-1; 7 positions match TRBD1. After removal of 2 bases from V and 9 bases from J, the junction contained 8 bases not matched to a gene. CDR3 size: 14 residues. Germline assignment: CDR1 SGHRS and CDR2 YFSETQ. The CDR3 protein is CASSFTGDGGEQFF. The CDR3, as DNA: TGCGCCAGCAGCTTCACAGGGGATGGGGGTGAGCAGTTCTTC.

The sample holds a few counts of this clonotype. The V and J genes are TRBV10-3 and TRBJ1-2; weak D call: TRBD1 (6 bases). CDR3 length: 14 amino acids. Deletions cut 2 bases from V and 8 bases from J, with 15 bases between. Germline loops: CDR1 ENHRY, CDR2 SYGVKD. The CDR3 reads CAISETGPLRGYTF. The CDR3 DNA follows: TGTGCCATCAGTGAGACAGGGCCACTGAGGGGCTACACCTTC.

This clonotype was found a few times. The CDR3 reads CASSDPNRVTDTQYF. For the CDR3, the DNA is TGTGCCAGCAGTGACCCGAACAGGGTAACAGATACGCAGTATTTT. The V and J genes are TRBV2 and TRBJ2-3, with D possibly matching TRBD1 (6 bases). The length of the CDR3 is 15 residues. V shed 3 bases and J shed 3 bases, with 13 bases lying between them. Looked up from germline, CDR1 is SNHLY and CDR2 is FYNNEI.

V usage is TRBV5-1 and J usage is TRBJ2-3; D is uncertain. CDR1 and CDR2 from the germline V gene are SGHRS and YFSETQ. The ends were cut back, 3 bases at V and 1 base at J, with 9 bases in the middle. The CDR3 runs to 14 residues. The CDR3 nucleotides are TGCGCCAGCAGCTCCGGTTGGGGCACAGATACGCAGTATTTT. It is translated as CASSSGWGTDTQYF. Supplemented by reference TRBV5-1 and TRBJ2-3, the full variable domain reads KAGVTQTPRYLIKTRGQQVTLSCSPISGHRSVSWYQQTPGQGLQFLFEYFSETQRNKGNFPGRFSGRQFSNSRSEMNVSTLELGDSALYLCASSSGWGTDTQYFGPGTRLTVL.

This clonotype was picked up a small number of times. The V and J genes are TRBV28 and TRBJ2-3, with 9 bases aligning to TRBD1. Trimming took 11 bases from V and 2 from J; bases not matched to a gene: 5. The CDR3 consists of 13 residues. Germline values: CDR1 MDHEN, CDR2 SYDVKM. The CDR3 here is CAEGQGTTDTQYF. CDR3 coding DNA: TGTGCCGAAGGACAGGGGACCACAGATACGCAGTATTTT.

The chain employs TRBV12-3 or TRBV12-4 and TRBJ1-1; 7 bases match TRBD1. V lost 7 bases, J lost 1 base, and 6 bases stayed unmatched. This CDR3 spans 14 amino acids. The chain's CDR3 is CASIVDRRNTEAFF. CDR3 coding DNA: TGTGCCAGCATCGTGGACAGGCGGAACACTGAAGCTTTCTTT.

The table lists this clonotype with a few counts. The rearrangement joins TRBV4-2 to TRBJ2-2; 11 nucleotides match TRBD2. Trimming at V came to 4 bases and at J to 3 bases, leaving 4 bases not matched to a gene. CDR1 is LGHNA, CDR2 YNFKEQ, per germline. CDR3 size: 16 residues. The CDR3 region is CASSRSGRADTGELFF. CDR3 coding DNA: TGTGCCAGCAGCCGTAGCGGGAGGGCCGACACCGGGGAGCTGTTTTTT.

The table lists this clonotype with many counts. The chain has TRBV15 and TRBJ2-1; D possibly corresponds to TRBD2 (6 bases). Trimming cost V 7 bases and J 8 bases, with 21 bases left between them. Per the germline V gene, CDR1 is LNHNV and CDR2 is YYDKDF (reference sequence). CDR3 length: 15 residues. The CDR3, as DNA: TGTGCCACCACTCCAACCACGGGGGATCCCCATGAGCAGTTCTTC. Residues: CATTPTTGDPHEQFF.

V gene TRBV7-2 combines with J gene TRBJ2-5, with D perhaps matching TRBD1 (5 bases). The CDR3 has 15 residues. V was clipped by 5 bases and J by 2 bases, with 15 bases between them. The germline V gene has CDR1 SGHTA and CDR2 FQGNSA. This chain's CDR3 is CASSQVRGNQETQYF. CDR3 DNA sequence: TGTGCCAGCAGCCAGGTTAGGGGAAATCAAGAGACCCAGTACTTC.

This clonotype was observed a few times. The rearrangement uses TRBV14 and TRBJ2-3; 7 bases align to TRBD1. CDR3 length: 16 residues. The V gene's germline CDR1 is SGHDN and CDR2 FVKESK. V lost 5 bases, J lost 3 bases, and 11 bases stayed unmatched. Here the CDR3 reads CASSLRGPGGTDTQYF. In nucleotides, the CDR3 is TGTGCCAGCAGCTTAAGGGGCCCAGGGGGAACAGATACGCAGTATTTT.

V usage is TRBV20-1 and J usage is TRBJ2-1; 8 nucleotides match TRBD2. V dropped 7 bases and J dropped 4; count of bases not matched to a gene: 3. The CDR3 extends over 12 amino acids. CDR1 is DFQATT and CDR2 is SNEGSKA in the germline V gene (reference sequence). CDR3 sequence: CSVTSGYNEQFF. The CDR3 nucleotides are TGCAGTGTTACTAGCGGTTACAATGAGCAGTTCTTC.

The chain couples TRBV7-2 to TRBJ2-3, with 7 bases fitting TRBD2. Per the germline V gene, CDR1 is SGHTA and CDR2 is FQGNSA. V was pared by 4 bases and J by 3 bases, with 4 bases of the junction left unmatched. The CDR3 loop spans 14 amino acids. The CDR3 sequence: CASSSGLVTDTQYF. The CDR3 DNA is TGTGCCAGCAGCTCCGGACTAGTAACAGATACGCAGTATTTT.

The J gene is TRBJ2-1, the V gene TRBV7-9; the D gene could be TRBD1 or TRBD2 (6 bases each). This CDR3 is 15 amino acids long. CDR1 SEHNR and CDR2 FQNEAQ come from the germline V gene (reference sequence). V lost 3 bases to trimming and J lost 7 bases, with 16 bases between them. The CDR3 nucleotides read TGTGCCAGCAGCTTGACAGGATCTAGCGCAAATGAGCAGTTCTTC. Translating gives CASSLTGSSANEQFF.

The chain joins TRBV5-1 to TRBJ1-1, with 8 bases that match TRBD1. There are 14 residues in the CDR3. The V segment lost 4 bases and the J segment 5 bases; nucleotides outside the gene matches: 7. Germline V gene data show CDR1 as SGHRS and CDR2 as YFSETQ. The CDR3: CASSVEQGGTEAFF. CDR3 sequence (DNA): TGCGCCAGCAGCGTCGAACAGGGGGGGACTGAAGCTTTCTTT.

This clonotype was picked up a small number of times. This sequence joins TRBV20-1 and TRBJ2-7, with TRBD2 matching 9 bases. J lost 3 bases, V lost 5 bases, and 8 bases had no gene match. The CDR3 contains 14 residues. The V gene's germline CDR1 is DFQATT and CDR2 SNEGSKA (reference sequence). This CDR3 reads CSAVRREGLYEQYF. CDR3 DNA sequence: TGCAGTGCTGTTAGGCGGGAGGGCCTCTACGAGCAGTACTTC.

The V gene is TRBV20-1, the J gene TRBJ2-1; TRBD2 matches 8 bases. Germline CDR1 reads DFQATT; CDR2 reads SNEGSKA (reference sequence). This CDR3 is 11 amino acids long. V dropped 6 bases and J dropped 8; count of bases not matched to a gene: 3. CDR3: CSASGGDEQFF. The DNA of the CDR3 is TGCAGTGCCTCGGGGGGGGATGAGCAGTTCTTC.

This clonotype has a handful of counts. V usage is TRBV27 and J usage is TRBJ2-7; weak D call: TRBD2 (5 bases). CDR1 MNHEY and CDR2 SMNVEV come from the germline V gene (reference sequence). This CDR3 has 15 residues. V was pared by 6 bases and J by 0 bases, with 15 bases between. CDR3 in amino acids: CASSLEAGNSYEQYF. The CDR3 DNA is TGTGCCAGCAGCCTGGAAGCCGGGAACTCCTACGAGCAGTACTTC.